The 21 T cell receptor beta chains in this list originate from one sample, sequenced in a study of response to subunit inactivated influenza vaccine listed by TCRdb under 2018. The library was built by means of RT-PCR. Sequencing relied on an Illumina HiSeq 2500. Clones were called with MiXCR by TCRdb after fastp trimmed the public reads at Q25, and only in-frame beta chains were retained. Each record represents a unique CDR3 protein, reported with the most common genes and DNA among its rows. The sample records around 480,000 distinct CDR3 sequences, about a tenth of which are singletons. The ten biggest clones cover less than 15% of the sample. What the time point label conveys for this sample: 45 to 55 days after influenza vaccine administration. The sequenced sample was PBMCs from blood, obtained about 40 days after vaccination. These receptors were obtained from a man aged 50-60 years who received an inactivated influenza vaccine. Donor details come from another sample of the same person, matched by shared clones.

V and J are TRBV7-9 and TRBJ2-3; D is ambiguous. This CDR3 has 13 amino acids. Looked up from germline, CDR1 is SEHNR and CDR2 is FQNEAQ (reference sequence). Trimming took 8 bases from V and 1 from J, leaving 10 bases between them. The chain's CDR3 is CASSGWGTDTQYF. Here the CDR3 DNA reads TGTGCCAGCTCCGGGTGGGGCACAGATACGCAGTATTTT.

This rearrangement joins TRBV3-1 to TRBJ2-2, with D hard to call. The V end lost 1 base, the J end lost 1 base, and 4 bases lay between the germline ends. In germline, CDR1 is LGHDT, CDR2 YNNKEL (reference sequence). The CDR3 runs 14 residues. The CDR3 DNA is TGTGCCAGCAGCCAAGCACAGAACACCGGGGAGCTGTTTTTT. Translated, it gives CASSQAQNTGELFF.

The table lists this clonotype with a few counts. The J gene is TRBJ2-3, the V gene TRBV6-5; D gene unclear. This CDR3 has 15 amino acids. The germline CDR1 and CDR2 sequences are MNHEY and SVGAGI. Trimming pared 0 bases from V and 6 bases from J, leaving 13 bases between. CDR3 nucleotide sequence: TGTGCCAGCAGTTACTCCAGCCTCTTGGGGGATACGCAGTATTTT. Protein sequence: CASSYSSLLGDTQYF.

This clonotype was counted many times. The CDR3 DNA reads TGCGCCAGCAGCCCGGGGGGGTCCTACAATGAGCAGTTCTTC. Translated: CASSPGGSYNEQFF. The rearrangement uses TRBV5-1 and TRBJ2-1; the match to TRBD2 covers 8 bases. Germline assignment: CDR1 SGHRS and CDR2 YFSETQ. The CDR3 length is 14 residues. With V trimmed by 4 bases and J by 1 base, 1 base remained unmatched.

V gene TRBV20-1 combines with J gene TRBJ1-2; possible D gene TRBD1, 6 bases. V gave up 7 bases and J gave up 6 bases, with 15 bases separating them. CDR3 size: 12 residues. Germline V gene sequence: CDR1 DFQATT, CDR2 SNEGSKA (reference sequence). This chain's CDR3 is CSGSRGGDGYTF. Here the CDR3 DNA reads TGCAGTGGGTCGAGGGGGGGTGATGGCTACACCTTC.

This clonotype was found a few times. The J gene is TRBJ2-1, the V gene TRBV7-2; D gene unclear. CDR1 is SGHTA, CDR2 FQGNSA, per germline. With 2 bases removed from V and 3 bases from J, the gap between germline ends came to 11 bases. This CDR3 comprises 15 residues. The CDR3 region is CASSLSHVYYNEQFF. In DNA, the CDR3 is TGTGCCAGCAGCTTATCGCACGTTTACTACAATGAGCAGTTCTTC.

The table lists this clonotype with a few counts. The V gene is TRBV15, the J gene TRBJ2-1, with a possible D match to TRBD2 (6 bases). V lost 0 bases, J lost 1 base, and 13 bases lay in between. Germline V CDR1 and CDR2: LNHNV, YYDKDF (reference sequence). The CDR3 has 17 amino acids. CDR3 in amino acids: CATSRDRGGVSYNEQFF. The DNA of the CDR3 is TGTGCCACCAGCAGAGATCGAGGCGGGGTTTCCTACAATGAGCAGTTCTTC.

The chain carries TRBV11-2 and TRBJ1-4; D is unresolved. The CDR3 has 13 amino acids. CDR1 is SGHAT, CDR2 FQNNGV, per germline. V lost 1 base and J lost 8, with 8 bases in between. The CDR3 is CASSLGLTEKLFF. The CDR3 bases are TGTGCCAGCAGCTTAGGGTTGACCGAAAAACTGTTTTTT.

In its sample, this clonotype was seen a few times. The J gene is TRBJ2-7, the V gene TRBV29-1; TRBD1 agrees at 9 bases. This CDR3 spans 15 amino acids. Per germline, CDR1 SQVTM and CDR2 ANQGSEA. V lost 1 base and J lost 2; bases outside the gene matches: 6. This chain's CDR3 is CSVEALDRGTYEQYF. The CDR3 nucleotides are TGCAGCGTTGAAGCCCTGGACAGGGGTACCTACGAGCAGTACTTC.

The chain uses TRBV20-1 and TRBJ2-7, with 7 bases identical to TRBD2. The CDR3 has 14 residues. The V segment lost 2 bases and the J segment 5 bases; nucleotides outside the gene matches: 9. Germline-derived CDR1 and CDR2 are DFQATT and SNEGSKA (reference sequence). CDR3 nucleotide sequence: TGCAGTGCTAGAAATACCGGGAGCGGGGACGAGCAGTACTTC. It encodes CSARNTGSGDEQYF.

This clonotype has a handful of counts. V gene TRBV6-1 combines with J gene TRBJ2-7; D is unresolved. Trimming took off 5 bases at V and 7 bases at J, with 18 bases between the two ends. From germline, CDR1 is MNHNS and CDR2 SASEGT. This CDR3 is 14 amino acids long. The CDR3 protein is CASSPMVRAGEQYF. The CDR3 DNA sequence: TGTGCCAGCAGTCCCATGGTTAGGGCCGGAGAGCAGTACTTC.

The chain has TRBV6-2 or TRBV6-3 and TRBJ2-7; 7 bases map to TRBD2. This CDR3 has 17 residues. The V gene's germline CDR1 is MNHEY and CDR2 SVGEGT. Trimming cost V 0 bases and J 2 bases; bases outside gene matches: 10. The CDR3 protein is CASSYSGLAVLTYEQYF. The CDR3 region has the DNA TGTGCCAGCAGTTACTCGGGGCTAGCGGTCTTGACCTACGAGCAGTACTTC.

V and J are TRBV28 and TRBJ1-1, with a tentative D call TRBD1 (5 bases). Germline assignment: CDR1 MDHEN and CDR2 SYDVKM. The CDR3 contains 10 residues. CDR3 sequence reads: CGTKYTEAFF. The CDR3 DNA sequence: TGTGGGACAAAATACACTGAAGCTTTCTTT.

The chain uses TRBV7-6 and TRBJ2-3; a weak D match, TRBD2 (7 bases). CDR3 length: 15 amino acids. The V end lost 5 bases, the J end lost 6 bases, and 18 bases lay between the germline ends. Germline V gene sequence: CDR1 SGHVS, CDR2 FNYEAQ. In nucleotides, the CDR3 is TGTGCCAGCAGCCCCCGGGGGGCATCCTGGGATACGCAGTATTTT. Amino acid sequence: CASSPRGASWDTQYF.

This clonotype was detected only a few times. The CDR3 protein is CASSPDRVQETQYF. The CDR3 coding sequence is TGCGCCAGCAGCCCGGACAGGGTCCAAGAGACCCAGTACTTC. The genes are TRBV5-1 and TRBJ2-5, with 8 bases fitting TRBD1. The V gene's germline CDR1 is SGHRS and CDR2 YFSETQ. V lost 4 bases, J lost 1 base, and 3 bases stayed unmatched. This CDR3 region has 14 residues.

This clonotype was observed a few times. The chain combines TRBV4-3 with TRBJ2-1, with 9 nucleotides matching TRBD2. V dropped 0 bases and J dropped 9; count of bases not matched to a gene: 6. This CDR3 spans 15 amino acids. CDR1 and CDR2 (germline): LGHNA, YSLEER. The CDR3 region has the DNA TGCGCCAGCAGCCAAGAACTAGCGGGTACAAGTGAGCAGTTCTTC. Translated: CASSQELAGTSEQFF.

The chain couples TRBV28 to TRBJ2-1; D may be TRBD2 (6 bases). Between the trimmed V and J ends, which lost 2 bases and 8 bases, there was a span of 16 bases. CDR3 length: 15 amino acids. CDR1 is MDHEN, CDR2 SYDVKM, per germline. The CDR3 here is CASSLGGRRVYEQFF. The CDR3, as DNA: TGTGCCAGCAGTTTAGGGGGGAGGCGGGTCTATGAGCAGTTCTTC. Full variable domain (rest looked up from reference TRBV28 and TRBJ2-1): DVKVTQSSRYLVKRTGEKVFLECVQDMDHENMFWYRQDPGLGLRLIYFSYDVKMKEKGDIPEGYSVSREKKERFSLILESASTNQTSMYLCASSLGGRRVYEQFFGPGTRLTVL.

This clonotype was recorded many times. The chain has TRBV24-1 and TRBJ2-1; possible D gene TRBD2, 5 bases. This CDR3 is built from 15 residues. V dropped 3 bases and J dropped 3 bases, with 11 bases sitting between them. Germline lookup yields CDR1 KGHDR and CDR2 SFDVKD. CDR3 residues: CATSDQSSLYNEQFF. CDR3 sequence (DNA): TGTGCCACCAGTGATCAATCTAGCCTCTACAATGAGCAGTTCTTC.

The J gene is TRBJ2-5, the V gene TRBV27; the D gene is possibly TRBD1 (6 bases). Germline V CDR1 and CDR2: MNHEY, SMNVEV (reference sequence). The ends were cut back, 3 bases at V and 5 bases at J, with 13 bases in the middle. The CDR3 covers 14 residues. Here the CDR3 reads CASSFSGVGETQYF. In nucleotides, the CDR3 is TGTGCCAGCAGTTTTTCAGGGGTCGGGGAGACCCAGTACTTC.

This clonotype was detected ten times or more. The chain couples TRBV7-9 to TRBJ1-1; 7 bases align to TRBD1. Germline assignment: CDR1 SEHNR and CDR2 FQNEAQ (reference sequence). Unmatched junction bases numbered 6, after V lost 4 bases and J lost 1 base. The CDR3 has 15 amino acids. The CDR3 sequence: CASSSYRGSNTEAFF. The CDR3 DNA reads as TGTGCCAGCAGCTCCTACAGGGGATCGAACACTGAAGCTTTCTTT.

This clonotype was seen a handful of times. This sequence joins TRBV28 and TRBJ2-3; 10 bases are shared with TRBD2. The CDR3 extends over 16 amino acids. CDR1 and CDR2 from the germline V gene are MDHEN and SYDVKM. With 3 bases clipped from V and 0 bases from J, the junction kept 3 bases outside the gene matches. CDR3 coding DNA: TGTGCCAGCAGTTTCCTAGCGGGGGCCAGCACAGATACGCAGTATTTT. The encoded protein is CASSFLAGASTDTQYF.